The entry that follows covers one TCR beta chain sequence. Its antigen is still unknown. The data belong to a study of OX40 agonist ivuxolimab in advanced cancers. Study-wide findings and caveats: It was not determined which antigens were specifically recognized by the peripheral T cells that had undergone clonal expansion. In a subset of nonresponders, normalized T-cell clonal expansion was also low.

Only in-frame clones appear in the TCRdb table, and some are missing; sequencing was by immunoSEQ multiplex PCR. The sample yields about 83,000 clones, approximately 84% seen once. Trimming stripped 8 bases from V and 1 base from J, with 11 bases between. The CDR3 totals 13 residues. Per the germline V gene, CDR1 is MDHEN and CDR2 is SYDVKM. The TCR comes from an adult with an advanced solid tumor such as melanoma, head and neck, liver or kidney cancer. The chain carries TRBV28 and TRBJ1-2, with a tentative D call TRBD1 (5 bases). The specimen comprised CD4+ or CD8+ T cells sorted from blood, sampled in a trial of the OX40 agonist ivuxolimab. As DNA, the CDR3 is TGTGCCAGCGGGACGGCGCTTAACTATGGCTACACCTTC. Protein sequence: CASGTALNYGYTF.